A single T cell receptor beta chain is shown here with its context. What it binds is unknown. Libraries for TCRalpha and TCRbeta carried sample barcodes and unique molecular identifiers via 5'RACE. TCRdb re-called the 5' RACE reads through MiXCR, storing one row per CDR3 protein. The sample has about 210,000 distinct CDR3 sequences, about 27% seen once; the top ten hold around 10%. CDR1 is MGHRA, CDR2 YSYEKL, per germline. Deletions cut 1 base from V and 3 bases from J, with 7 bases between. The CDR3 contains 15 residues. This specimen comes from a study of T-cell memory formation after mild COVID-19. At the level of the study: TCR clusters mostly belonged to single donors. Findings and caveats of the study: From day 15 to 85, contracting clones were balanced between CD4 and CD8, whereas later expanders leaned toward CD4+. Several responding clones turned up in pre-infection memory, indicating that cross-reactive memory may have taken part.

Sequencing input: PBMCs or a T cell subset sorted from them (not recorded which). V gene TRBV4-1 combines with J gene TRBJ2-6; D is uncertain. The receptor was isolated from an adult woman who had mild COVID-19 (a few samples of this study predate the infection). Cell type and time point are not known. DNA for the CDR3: TGCGCCAGCAGCCAAGTCTGGGGTGGGGCCAACGTCCTGACTTTC. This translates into CASSQVWGGANVLTF.